This T cell receptor beta chain emerged from a study of blood T cell repertoires in COVID-19. Study at large: The United States, Italy and Spain were the sources of the acute and convalescent COVID-19 samples. From T cells, B-cell-depleted T cells, or PBMCs came the material, which was cDNA or gDNA.

CDR1 and CDR2 from the germline V gene are SGHTA and FQGNSA. The V end lost 5 bases, the J end lost 6 bases, and 11 bases lay between the germline ends. The CDR3 is 13 residues long. Original analysis: Estimation of nucleated cell counts was performed using reference gene primer amplification. Generated by immunoSEQ multiplex PCR, the TCRdb table keeps only in-frame clones and is missing some. V, J and clone size reflect that table, while D and trimming were determined from the DNA. In the table there are some 70,000 clones, 80% to 85% of which are singletons. V usage is TRBV7-2 and J usage is TRBJ1-5; D not resolved. This receptor was obtained from a woman aged 60-70 years with acute or convalescent COVID-19. Input material: peripheral blood. In DNA form, the CDR3 reads TGTGCCAGCAGCGGAGGAGGGTTTCAGCCCCAGCATTTT. This gives the protein CASSGGGFQPQHF.